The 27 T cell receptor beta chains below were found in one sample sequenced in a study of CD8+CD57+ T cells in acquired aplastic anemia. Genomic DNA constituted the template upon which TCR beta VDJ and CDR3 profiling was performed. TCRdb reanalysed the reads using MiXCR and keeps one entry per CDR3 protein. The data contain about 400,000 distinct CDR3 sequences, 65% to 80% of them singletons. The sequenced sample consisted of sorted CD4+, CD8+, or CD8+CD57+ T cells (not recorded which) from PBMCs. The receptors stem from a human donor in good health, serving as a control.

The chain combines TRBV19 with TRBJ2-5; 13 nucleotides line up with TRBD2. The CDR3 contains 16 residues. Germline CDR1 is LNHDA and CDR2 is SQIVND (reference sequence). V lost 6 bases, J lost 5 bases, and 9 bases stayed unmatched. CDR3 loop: CASRLLAGGPGETQYF. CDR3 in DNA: TGTGCCAGTAGACTACTAGCGGGGGGGCCCGGGGAGACCCAGTACTTC.

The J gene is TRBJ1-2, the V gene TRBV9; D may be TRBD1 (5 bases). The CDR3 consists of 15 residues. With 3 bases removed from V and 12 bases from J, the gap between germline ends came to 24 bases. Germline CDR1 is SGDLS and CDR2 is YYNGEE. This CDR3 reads CASSEDVGGSSGDTF. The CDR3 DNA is TGTGCCAGCAGCGAGGACGTGGGGGGATCGTCTGGAGACACCTTC.

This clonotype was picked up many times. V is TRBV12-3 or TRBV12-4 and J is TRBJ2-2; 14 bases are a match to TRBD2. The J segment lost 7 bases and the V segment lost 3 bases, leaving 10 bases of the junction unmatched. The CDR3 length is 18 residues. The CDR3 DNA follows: TGTGCCAGCAGTTTCACGGGACTAGCGGGGGCTTCGGGCGGGGAGCTGTTTTTT. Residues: CASSFTGLAGASGGELFF.

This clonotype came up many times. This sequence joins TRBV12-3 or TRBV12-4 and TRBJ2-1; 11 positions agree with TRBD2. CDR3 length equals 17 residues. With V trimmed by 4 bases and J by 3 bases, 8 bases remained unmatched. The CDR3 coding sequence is TGTGCCAGCAGTTCGTCCCTTCTAGCGGGGGGCTACAATGAGCAGTTCTTC. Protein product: CASSSSLLAGGYNEQFF.

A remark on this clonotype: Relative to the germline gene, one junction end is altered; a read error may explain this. CDR3 in amino acids: CASSQTSEIQSLGF. In DNA, the CDR3 is TGTGCTAGCAGCCAGACCAGCGAGATACAGTCCCTGGGGTTC. This sequence joins TRBV7-2 and TRBJ2-5; D unclear. Per germline, CDR1 SGHTA and CDR2 FQGNSA. The length of the CDR3 is 14 residues.

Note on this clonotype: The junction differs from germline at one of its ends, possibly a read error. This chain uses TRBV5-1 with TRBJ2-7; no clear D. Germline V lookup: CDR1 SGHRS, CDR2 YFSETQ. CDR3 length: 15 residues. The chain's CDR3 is CASSLENYNEDEQYF. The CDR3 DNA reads TGTGCCAGCAGCTTGGAGAACTACAATGAGGACGAGCAGTACTTC.

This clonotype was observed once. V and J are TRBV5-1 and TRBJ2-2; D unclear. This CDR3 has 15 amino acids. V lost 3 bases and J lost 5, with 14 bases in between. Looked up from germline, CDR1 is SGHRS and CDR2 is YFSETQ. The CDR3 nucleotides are TGCGCCAGCAGCTGGGAAAGCACAGATACCGGGGAGCTGTTTTTT. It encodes CASSWESTDTGELFF.

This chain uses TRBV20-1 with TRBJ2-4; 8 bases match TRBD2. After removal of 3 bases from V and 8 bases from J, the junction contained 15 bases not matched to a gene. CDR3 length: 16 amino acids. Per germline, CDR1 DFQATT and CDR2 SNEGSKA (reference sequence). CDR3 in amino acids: CSASSPRTSLRYIQYF. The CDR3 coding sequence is TGCAGTGCTAGTTCCCCAAGGACTAGCTTGAGATACATTCAGTACTTC.

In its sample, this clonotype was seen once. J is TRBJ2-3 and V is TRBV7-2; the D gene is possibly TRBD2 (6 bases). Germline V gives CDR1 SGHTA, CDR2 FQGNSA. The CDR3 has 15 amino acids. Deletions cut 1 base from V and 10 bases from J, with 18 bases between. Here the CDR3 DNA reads TGTGCCAGCAGCTTAGGGCAGGGAGGCGCACATCCGCAGTATTTT. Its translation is CASSLGQGGAHPQYF.

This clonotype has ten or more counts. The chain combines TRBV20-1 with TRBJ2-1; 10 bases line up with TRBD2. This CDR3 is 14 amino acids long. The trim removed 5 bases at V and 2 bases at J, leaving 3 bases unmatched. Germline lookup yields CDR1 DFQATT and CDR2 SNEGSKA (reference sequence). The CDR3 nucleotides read TGCAGTGCTTCCGGACTAGCGGCCTACAATGAGCAGTTCTTC. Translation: CSASGLAAYNEQFF.

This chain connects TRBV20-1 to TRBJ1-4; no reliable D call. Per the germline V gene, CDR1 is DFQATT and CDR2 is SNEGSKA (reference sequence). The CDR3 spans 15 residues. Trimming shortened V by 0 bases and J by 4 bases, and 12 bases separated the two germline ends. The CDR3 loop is CSARDLTNYNEKLFF. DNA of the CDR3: TGCAGTGCTAGAGATCTAACAAACTATAATGAAAAACTGTTTTTT.

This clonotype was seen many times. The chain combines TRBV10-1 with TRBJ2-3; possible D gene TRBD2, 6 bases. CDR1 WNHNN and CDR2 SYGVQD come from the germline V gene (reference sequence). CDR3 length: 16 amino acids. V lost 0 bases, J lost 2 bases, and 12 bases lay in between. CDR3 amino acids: CASSESGGPDTDTQYF. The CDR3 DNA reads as TGCGCCAGCAGTGAGTCGGGGGGACCTGACACAGATACGCAGTATTTT.

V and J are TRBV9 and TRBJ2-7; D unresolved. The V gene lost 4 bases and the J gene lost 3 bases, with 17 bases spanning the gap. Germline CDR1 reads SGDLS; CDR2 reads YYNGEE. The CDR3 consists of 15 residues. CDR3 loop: CASSREARGNYEQYF. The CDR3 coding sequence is TGTGCCAGCAGCAGAGAGGCGCGCGGCAACTACGAGCAGTACTTC.

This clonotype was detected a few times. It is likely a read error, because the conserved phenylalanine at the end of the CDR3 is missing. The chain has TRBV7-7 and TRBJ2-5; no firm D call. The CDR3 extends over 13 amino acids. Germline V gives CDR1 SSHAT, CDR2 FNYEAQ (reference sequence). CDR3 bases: TGTGCCAGCGGCTTAAACTACCAAGAGACCCAGTACTCC. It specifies CASGLNYQETQYS.

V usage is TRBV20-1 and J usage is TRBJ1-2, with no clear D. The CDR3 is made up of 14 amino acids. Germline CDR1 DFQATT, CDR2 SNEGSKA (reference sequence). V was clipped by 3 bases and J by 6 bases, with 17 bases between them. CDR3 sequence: CSASGVSSTDGYTF. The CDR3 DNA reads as TGCAGTGCTAGCGGGGTCTCTAGCACAGATGGCTACACCTTC.

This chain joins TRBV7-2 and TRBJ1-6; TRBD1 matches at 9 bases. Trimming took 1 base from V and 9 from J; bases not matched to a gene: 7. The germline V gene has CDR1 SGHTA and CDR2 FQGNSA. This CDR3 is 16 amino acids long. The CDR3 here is CASSLEGQGSGSPLHF. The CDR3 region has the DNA TGTGCCAGCAGCTTAGAGGGACAGGGTTCTGGTTCACCCCTCCACTTT.

CDR3 protein: CASSLKESGQYF. The CDR3 bases are TGTGCCAGCAGCTTGAAGGAGTCAGGGCAGTACTTC. The chain recombines TRBV7-3 with TRBJ2-7, with D uncertain. The CDR3 sequence is 12 residues long. Germline V gene lookup returns CDR1 SGHTA and CDR2 FQGTGA. Trimming cost V 3 bases and J 9 bases, with 12 bases left between them.

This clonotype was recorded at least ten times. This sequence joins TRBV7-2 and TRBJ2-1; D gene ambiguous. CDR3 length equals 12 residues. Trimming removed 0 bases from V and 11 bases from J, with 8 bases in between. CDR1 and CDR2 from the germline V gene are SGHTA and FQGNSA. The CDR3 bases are TGTGCCAGCAGCTTAGCCCTTACTAAGCAGTTCTTC. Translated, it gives CASSLALTKQFF.

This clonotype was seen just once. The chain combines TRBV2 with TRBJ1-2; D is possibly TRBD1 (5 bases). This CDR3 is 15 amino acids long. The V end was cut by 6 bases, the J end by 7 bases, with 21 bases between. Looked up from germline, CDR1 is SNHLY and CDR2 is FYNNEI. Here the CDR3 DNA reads TGTGCCAGCAGCGTGAGCGGGACTGGGGGTTCTGGCTACACCTTC. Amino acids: CASSVSGTGGSGYTF.

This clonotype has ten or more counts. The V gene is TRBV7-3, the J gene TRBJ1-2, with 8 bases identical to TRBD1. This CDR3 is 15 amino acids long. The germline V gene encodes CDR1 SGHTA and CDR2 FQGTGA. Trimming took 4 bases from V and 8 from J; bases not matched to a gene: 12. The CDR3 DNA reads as TGTGCCAGCAGCTCGACGGACAGGGCAGGCGGGGGCTACACCTTC. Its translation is CASSSTDRAGGGYTF.

CDR3 amino acids: CASSLVKDTEAFF. In DNA form, the CDR3 reads TGCGCCAGCAGCTTAGTCAAGGACACTGAAGCTTTCTTT. The chain couples TRBV5-1 to TRBJ1-1; D gene unclear. Trimming left V 2 bases short and J 3 bases short, with 8 bases between. The CDR3 length is 13 residues. Germline V gene sequence: CDR1 SGHRS, CDR2 YFSETQ. The full variable domain, rest sourced from reference TRBV5-1 and TRBJ1-1, is KAGVTQTPRYLIKTRGQQVTLSCSPISGHRSVSWYQQTPGQGLQFLFEYFSETQRNKGNFPGRFSGRQFSNSRSEMNVSTLELGDSALYLCASSLVKDTEAFFGQGTRLTVV.

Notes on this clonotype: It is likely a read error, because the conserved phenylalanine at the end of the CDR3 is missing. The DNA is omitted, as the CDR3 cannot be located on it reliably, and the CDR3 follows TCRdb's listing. The CDR3 region is CASSPRQGGSPEA. The genes are TRBV7-9 and TRBJ2-3; the table gives TRBD1 as D, unverified against the DNA. The germline gives CDR1 SEHNR, CDR2 FQNEAQ (reference sequence). The length of the CDR3 is 13 amino acids, counting both ends.

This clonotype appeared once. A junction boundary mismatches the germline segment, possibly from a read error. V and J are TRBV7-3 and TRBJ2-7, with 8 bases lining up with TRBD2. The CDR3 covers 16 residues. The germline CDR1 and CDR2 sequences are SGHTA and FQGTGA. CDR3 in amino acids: CASSQGSSAGGYAQYF. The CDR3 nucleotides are TGTGCCAGCAGCCAAGGCAGTAGCGCGGGGGGTTACGCGCAGTACTTC.

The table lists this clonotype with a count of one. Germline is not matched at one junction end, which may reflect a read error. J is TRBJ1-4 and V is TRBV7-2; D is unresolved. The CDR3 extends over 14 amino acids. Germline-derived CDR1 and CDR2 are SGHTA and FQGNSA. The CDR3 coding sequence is TGTGCCAGCAGCTTCCCGACGGGCTCTGGAAACACGATATTT. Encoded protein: CASSFPTGSGNTIF.

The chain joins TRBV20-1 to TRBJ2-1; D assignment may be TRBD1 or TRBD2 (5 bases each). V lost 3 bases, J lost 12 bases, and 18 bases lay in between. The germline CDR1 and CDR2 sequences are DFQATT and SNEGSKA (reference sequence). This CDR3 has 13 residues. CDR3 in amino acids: CSARWDGGEAQFF. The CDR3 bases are TGCAGTGCTAGGTGGGACGGAGGAGAGGCGCAGTTCTTC.

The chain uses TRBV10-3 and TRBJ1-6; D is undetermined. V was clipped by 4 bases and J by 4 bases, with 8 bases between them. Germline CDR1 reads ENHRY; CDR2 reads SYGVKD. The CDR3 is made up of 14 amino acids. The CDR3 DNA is TGTGCCATCAGTGCGGCAGGTTATAATTCACCCCTCCACTTT. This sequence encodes CAISAAGYNSPLHF.

The CDR3 nucleotides are TGTGCCAGCAGTTTGAGAAGACAGGGGAACTATGGCTACACCTTC. Translation: CASSLRRQGNYGYTF. The chain links TRBV2 to TRBJ1-2, with 8 positions matching TRBD1. From germline, CDR1 is SNHLY and CDR2 FYNNEI. This CDR3 contains 15 residues. Unmatched junction bases numbered 7, after V lost 5 bases and J lost 2 bases. The full variable domain, completed using reference TRBV2 and TRBJ1-2, is EPEVTQTPSHQVTQMGQEVILRCVPISNHLYFYWYRQILGQKVEFLVSFYNNEISEKSEIFDDQFSVERPDGSNFTLKIRSTKLEDSAMYFCASSLRRQGNYGYTFGSGTRLTVV.